The text below deals with one T cell receptor (beta chain). TCRdb itself ran the 5' RACE reads through MiXCR, one entry per CDR3 protein. The sample holds 400,000 to 550,000 distinct CDR3 sequences, approximately 25% seen once. The record originates from a study of T-cell memory formation after mild COVID-19. V lost 6 bases and J 6 bases, leaving 18 bases between the germline ends. This CDR3 is 15 amino acids long. Germline assignment: CDR1 LGHNA and CDR2 YNFKEQ. The source is an adult woman who had mild COVID-19 (a few samples of this study predate the infection). Cell type and time point are not known. Sequencing was done on a sample of PBMCs or a T cell subset sorted from them (not recorded which). The J gene is TRBJ2-4, the V gene TRBV4-2; perhaps TRBD1 as D (5 bases). CDR3 DNA: TGTGCCAGCAGTCAGGTCGAGGACACCTTAAACATTCAGTACTTC. Translating gives CASSQVEDTLNIQYF.